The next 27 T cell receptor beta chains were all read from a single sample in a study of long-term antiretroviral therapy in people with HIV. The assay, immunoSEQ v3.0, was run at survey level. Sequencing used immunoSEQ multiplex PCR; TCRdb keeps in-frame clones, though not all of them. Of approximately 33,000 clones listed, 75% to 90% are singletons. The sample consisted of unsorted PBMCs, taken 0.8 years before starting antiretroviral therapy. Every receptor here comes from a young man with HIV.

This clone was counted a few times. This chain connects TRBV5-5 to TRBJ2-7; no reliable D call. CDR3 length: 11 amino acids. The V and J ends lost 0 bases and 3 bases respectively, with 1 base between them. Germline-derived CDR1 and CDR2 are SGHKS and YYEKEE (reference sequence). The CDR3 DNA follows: TGTGCCAGCAGCTTGGTCTACGAGCAGTACTTC. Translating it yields CASSLVYEQYF.

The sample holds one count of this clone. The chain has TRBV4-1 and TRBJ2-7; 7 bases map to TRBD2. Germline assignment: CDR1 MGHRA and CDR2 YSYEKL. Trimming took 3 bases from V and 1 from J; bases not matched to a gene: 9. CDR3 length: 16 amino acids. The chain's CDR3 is CASSHTLGGGSYEQYF. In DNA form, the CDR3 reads TGCGCCAGCAGCCATACTCTGGGGGGAGGGTCCTACGAGCAGTACTTC.

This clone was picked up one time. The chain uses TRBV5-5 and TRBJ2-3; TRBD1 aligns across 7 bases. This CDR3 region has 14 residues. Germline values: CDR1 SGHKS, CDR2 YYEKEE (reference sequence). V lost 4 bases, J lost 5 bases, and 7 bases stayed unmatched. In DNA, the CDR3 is TGTGCCAGCAGCGCCCAGGGGGTTGTAGATACGCAGTATTTT. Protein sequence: CASSAQGVVDTQYF.

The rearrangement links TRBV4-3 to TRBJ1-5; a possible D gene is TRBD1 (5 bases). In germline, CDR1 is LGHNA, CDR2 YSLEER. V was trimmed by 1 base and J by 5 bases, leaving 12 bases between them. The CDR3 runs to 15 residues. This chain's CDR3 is CASSQGRGDYQPQHF. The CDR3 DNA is TGCGCCAGCAGCCAAGGACGAGGGGACTATCAGCCCCAGCATTTT.

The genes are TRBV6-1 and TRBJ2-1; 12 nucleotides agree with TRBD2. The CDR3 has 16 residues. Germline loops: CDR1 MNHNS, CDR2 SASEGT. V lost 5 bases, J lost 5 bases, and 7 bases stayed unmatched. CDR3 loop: CASSKGLAGWDNEQFF. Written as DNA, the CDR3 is TGTGCCAGCAGTAAAGGACTAGCGGGATGGGACAATGAGCAGTTCTTC.

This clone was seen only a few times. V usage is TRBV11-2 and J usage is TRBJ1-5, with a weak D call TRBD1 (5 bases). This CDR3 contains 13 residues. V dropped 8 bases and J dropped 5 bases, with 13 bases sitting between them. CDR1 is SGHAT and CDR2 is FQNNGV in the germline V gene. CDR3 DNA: TGTGCCAGCTCCCGGGACTACGATCAGCCCCAGCATTTT. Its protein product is CASSRDYDQPQHF.

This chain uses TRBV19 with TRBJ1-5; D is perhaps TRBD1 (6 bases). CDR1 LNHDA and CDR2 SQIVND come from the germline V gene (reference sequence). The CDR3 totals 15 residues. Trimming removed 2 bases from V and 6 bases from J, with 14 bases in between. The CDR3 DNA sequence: TGTGCCAGTAGTATAAATCGGGGGGGCGGTCAGCCCCAGCATTTT. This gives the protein CASSINRGGGQPQHF.

The CDR3 is CAISRDRVGETQYF. Written as DNA, the CDR3 is TGTGCCATCAGCCGGGACAGGGTAGGGGAGACCCAGTACTTC. V usage is TRBV10-3 and J usage is TRBJ2-5, with TRBD1 matching over 9 bases. Germline V gene data show CDR1 as ENHRY and CDR2 as SYGVKD. With V trimmed by 6 bases and J by 5 bases, 7 bases remained unmatched. CDR3 length equals 14 residues.

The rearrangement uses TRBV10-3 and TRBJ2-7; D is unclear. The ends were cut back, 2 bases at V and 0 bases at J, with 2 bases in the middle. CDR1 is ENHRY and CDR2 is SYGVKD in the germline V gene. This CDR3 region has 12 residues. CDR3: CAISEDSYEQYF. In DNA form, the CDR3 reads TGTGCCATCAGTGAGGACTCCTACGAGCAGTACTTC.

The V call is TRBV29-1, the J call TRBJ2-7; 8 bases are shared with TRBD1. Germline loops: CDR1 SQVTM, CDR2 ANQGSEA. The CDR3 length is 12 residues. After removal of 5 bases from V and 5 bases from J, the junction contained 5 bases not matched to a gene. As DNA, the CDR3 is TGCAGCGTTCGACAGGGGTTCGACGAGCAGTACTTC. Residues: CSVRQGFDEQYF.

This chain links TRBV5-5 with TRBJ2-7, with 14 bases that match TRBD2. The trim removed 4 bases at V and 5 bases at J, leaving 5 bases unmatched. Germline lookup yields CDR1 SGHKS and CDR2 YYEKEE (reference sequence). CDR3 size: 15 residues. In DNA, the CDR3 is TGTGCCAGCAGCGGGACTAGCGGGAGTATCCACGAGCAGTACTTC. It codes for CASSGTSGSIHEQYF.

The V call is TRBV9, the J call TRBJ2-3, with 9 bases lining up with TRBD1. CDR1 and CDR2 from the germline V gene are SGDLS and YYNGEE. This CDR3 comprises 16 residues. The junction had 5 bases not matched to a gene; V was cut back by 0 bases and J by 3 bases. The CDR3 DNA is TGTGCCAGCAGCGTAGGAGACAGGGGGTTTACAGATACGCAGTATTTT. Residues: CASSVGDRGFTDTQYF.

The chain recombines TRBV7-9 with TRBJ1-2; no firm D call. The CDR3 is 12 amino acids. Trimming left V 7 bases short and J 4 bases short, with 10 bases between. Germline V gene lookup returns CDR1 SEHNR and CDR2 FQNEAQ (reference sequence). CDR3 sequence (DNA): TGTGCCAGCACAGCTGGGGTCTATGGCTACACCTTC. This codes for CASTAGVYGYTF.

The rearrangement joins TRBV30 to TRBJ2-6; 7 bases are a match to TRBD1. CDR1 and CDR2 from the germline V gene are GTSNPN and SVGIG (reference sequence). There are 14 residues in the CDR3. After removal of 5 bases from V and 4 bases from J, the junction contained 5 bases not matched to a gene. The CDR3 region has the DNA TGTGCCTGGTTACAGGGGTCCGGGGCCAACGTCCTGACTTTC. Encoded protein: CAWLQGSGANVLTF.

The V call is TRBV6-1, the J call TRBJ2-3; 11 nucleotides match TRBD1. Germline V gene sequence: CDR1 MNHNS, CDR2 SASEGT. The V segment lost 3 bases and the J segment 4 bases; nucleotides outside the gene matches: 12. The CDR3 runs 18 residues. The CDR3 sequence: CASSEGYFGQGASDTQYF. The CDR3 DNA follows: TGTGCCAGCAGTGAGGGTTACTTCGGACAGGGGGCTTCAGATACGCAGTATTTT.

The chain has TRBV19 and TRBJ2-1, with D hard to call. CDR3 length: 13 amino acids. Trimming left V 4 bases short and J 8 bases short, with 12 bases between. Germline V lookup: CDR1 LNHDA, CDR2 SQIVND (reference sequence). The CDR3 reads CASSTRSLDEQFF. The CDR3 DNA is TGTGCCAGTAGTACCCGGTCGCTGGATGAGCAGTTCTTC.

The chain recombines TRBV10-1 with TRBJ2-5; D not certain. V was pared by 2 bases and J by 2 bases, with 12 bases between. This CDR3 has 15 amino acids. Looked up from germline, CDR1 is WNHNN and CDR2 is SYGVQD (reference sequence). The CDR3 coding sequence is TGCGCCAGCAGTGAGGAGATCACCATACAAGAGACCCAGTACTTC. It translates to CASSEEITIQETQYF.

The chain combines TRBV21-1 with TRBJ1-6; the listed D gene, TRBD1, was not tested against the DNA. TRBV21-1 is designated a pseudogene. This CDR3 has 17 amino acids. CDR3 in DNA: TGTGCCAGCAACTTACAACCGGGACAGGGGGCAAATTCACCCCTCCACTTT. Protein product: CASNLQPGQGANSPLHF.

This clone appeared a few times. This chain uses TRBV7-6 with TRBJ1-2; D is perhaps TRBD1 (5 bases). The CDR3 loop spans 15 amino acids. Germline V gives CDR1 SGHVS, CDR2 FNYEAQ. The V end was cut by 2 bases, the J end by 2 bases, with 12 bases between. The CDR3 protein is CASSLMSGDNYGYTF. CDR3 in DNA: TGTGCCAGCAGCTTAATGTCTGGGGACAACTATGGCTACACCTTC.

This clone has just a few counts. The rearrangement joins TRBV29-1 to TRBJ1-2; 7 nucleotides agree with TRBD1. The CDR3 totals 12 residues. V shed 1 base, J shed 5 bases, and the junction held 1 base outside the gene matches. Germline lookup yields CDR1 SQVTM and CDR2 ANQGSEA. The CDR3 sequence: CSVEGRGYGYTF. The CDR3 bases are TGCAGCGTTGAAGGCAGGGGGTATGGCTACACCTTC.

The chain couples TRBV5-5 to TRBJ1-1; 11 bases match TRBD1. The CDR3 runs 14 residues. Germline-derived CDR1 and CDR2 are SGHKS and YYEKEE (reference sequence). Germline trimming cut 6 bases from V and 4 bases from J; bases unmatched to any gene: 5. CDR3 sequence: CASTTGTGGTEAFF. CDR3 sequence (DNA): TGTGCCAGCACCACCGGGACAGGGGGCACTGAAGCTTTCTTT.

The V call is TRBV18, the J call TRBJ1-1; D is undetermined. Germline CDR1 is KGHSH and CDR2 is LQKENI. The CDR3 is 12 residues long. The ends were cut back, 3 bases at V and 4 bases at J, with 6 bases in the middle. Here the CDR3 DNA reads TGTGCCAGCTCACCGCCGGGCACTGAAGCTTTCTTT. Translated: CASSPPGTEAFF.

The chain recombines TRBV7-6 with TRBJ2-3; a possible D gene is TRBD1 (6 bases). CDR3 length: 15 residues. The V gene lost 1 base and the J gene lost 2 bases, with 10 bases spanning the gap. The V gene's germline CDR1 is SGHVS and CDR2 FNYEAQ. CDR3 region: CASSLGQAFTDTQYF. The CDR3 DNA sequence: TGTGCCAGCAGCTTAGGACAGGCCTTCACAGATACGCAGTATTTT.

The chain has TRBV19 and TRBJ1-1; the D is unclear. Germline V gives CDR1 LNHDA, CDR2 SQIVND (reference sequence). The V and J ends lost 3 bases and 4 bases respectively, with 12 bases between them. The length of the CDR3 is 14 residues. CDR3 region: CASSIELVGTEAFF. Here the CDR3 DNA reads TGTGCCAGTAGTATCGAACTGGTCGGCACTGAAGCTTTCTTT.

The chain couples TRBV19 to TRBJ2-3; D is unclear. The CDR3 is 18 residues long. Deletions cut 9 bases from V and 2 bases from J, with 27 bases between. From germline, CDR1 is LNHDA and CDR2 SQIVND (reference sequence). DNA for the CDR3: TGTGCCAGCCCCCCGGCCATGCAGGTACCTTCCCTCACAGATACGCAGTATTTT. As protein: CASPPAMQVPSLTDTQYF.

The CDR3 loop is CASSYNDGGDEKLFF. The CDR3 coding sequence is TGTGCCAGCAGCTACAACGACGGGGGGGACGAAAAACTGTTTTTT. This chain joins TRBV5-4 and TRBJ1-4, with a weak D call TRBD1 (5 bases). Trimming took off 3 bases at V and 8 bases at J, with 17 bases between the two ends. The germline CDR1 and CDR2 sequences are SGHNT and YYREEE (reference sequence). The CDR3 has 15 residues.

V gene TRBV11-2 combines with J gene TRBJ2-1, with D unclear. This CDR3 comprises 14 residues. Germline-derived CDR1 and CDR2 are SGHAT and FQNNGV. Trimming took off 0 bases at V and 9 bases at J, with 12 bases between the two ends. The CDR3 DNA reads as TGTGCCAGCAGCTTAGAACGGAAAGGTGGTGAGCAGTTCTTC. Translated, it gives CASSLERKGGEQFF.